These T cell receptor beta chains were read from a single sample in a study of T cell responses to AZD1222 COVID-19 vaccine. Method: immunoSEQ multiplex PCR; TCRdb's copy keeps in-frame clones and lacks some. The sample holds fewer than 150,000 clones, approximately 89% seen once. Material: peripheral blood, obtained 28 days after the second AZD1222 dose. Receptors originate from an adult who received the AZD1222 COVID-19 vaccine. CDR3s include the opening cysteine and the closing phenylalanine or tryptophan. D genes are given only for firm matches. Not every row has a clone size; where given, it reads once, few, many or a size class.

clone_size j_call v_call d_call cdr3_nt cdr3_aa
. TRBJ1-2 TRBV14 . TGTGCCAGCAGCCAGCCGGGATTTAACTATGGCTACACCTTC CASSQPGFNYGYTF
. TRBJ2-1 TRBV28 TRBD1 TGTGCCAGCAGTTTATATGGGACAGGTCCCTTCTTC CASSLYGTGPFF
. TRBJ1-5 TRBV7-8 . TGTGCCAGCAGCTCCCCCCTAACAGGTTATAGCAATCAGCCCCAGCATTTT CASSSPLTGYSNQPQHF
. TRBJ1-4 TRBV10-1 TRBD1 TGCGCCAGCAGCAATCAGGGGGCCGGCGAAAAACTGTTTTTT CASSNQGAGEKLFF
. TRBJ1-2 TRBV5-1 TRBD1 TGCGCCAGCAAAGGGACAGACCTCTATGGCTACACCTTC CASKGTDLYGYTF
. TRBJ2-3 TRBV2 TRBD1 TGTGCCAGCATCCAGACAGGGATCACAGATACGCAGTATTTT CASIQTGITDTQYF
. TRBJ1-1 TRBV14 . TGTGCCAGCAGCCCGAGAGGGTACAGGGAAGCTTTCTTT CASSPRGYREAFF
. TRBJ2-7 TRBV7-8 . TGTGCCAGCAGCCCCCGGGGGACAGAGACCTACGAGCAGTACTTC CASSPRGTETYEQYF
few TRBJ2-3 TRBV27 . TGTGCCAGCAGCCTAGGAGATACGCAGTATTTT CASSLGDTQYF
. TRBJ1-1 TRBV7-6 TRBD1 TGTGCCAGCAGCGAAGGACAGGGTGAAGCTTTCTTT CASSEGQGEAFF
. TRBJ2-2 TRBV5-1 TRBD1 TGCGCCAGCAGCTTGGCGACAGGGGCCGGGGAGCTGTTTTTT CASSLATGAGELFF
once TRBJ2-5 TRBV2 . TGTGCCAGCAGGCGGACGGAGACCCAGTACTTC CASRRTETQYF
. TRBJ1-2 TRBV29-1 TRBD1 TGCAGCGTTAACGACAGGGGACAAGGTGGCTACACCTTC CSVNDRGQGGYTF
. TRBJ1-6 TRBV28 . TGTGCCAGCAGTTTATTCGGGGTAAATAATTCACCCCTCCACTTT CASSLFGVNNSPLHF
. TRBJ2-7 TRBV10-2 . TGCGCCAGCAGTAGTATCGGGGGGCGATTCGAGCAGTACTTC CASSSIGGRFEQYF
. TRBJ2-1 TRBV29-1 TRBD1 TGCAGCGTTGAAGCAGGAAGGGGGCAAAGCTCCTACAATGAGCAGTTCTTC CSVEAGRGQSSYNEQFF
. TRBJ1-5 TRBV28 . TGTGCCAGCAGGGGTGGGTATAGCAATCAGCCCCAGCATTTT CASRGGYSNQPQHF
. TRBJ2-1 TRBV6-5 TRBD2 TGTGCCAGCAGTTGGCGGCTAGCGGGGGGTGGTGAGCAGTTCTTC CASSWRLAGGGEQFF
. TRBJ1-3 TRBV6-5 . TGTGCCAGCAGTTACACGGGGATCTCTGGAAACACCATATATTTT CASSYTGISGNTIYF
. TRBJ1-2 TRBV28 . TGTGCCAGCAGTTTACCCCAGGGTTACTATGGCTACACCTTC CASSLPQGYYGYTF
. TRBJ1-4 TRBV7-9 . TGTGCCAGCAGCTTAGCTCTCGGGACTAATGAAAAACTGTTTTTT CASSLALGTNEKLFF
. TRBJ1-1 TRBV18 . TGTGCCAGCTCCACCAGATTCGCTGAAGCTTTCTTT CASSTRFAEAFF
few TRBJ2-7 TRBV10-3 . TGTGCCATCAGTGAGTCGGCCTACGAGCAGTACTTC CAISESAYEQYF
. TRBJ2-7 TRBV11-1 TRBD2 TGTGCCAGCAGCTCCTTGGCGGGGGGTTCCTACGAGCAGTACTTC CASSSLAGGSYEQYF
. TRBJ1-5 TRBV23-1 . TGCGCCAGCAGTCAAACAGGGAAGGGCAATCAGCCCCAGCATTTT CASSQTGKGNQPQHF
few TRBJ1-5 TRBV10-3 . TGTGCCATCAGTGAGTCGGTCGGATATAGCAATCAGCCCCAGCATTTT CAISESVGYSNQPQHF
. TRBJ1-5 TRBV19 TRBD1 TGTGCCAGTAGTATAGCGGGGACAGGAGGGCAGCCCCAGCATTTT CASSIAGTGGQPQHF
. TRBJ2-7 TRBV7-2 TRBD1 TGTGCCAGCAGCTTCGACAGGGCCCTCTCCTACGAGCAGTACTTC CASSFDRALSYEQYF